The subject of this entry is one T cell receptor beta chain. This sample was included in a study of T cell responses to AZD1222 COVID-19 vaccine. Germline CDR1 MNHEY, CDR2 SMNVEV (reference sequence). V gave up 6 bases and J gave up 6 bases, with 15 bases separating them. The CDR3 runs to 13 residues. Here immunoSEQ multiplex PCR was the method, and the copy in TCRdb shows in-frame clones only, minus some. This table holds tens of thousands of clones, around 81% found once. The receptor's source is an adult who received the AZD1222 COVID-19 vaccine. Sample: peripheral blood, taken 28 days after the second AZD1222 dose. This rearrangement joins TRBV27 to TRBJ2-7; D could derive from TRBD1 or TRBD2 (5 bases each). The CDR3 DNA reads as TGTGCCAGCAGCCGGGACCTTTCGAGCGAGCAGTACTTC. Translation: CASSRDLSSEQYF.